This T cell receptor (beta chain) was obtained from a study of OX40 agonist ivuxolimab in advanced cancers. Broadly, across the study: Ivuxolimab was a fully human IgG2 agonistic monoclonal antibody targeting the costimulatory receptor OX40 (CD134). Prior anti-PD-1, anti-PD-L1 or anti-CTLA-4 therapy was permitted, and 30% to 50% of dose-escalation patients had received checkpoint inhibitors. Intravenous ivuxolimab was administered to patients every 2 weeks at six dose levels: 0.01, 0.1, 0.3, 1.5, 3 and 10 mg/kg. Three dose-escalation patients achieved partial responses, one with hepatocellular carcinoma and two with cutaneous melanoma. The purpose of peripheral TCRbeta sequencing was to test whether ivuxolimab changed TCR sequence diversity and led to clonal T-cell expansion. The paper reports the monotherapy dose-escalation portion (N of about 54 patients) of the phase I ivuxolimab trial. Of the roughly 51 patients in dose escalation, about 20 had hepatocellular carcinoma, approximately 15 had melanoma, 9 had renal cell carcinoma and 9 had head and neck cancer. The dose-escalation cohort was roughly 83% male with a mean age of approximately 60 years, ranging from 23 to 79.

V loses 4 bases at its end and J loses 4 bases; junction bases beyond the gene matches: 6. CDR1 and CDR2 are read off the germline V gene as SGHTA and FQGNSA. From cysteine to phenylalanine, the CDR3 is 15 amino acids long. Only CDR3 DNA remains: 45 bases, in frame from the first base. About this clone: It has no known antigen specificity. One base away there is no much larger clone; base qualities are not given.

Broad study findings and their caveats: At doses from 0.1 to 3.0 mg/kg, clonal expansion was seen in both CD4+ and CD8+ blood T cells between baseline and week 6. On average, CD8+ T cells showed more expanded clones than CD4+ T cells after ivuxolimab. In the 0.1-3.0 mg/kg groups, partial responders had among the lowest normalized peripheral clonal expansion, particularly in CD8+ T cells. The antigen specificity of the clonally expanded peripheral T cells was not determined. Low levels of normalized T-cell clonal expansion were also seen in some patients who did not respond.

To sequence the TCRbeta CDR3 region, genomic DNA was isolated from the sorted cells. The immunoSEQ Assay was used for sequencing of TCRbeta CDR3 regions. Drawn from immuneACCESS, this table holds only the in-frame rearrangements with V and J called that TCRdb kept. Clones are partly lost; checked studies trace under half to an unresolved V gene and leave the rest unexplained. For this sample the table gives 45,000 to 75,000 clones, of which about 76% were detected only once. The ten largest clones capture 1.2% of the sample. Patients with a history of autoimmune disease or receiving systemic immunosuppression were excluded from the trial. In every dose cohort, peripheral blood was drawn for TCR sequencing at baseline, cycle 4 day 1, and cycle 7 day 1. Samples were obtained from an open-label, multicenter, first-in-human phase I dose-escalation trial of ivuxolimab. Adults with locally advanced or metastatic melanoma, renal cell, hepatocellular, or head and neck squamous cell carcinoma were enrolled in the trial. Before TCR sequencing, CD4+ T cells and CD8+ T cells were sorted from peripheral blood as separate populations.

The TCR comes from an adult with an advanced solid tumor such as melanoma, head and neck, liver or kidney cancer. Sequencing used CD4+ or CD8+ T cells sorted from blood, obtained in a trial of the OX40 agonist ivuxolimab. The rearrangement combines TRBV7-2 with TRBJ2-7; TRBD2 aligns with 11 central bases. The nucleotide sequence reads TGTGCCAGCAGCTATAGCGGGGGGGCCGGGTACGAGCAGTACTTC. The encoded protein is CASSYSGGAGYEQYF.